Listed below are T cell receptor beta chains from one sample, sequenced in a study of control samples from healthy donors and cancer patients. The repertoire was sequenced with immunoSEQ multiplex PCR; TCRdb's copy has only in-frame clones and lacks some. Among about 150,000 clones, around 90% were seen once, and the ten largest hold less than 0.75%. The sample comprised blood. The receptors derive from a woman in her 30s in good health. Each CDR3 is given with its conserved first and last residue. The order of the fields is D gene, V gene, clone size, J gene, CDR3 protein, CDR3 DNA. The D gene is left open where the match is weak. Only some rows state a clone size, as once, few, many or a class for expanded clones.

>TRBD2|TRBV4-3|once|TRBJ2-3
CASSQDRLAGVDTQYF
TGCGCCAGCAGCCAAGATAGACTAGCGGGAGTAGATACGCAGTATTTT
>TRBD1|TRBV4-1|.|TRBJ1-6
CASSQVLDRGTPLHF
TGCGCCAGCAGCCAAGTATTAGACAGGGGAACACCCCTCCACTTT
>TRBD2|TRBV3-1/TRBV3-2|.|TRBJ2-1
CASSLPQAGGNNEQFF
TGTGCCAGCAGCCTGCCCCAAGCGGGAGGGAACAATGAGCAGTTCTTC
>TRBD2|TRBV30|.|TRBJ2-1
CAWSGPSGRADGDNEQFF
TGTGCCTGGAGTGGCCCTAGCGGGAGGGCCGACGGGGACAATGAGCAGTTCTTC
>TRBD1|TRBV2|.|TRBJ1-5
CASRKGQGGNQPQHF
TGTGCCAGCAGGAAGGGACAGGGTGGCAATCAGCCCCAGCATTTT
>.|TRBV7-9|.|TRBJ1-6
CASSGESPLHF
TGTGCCAGCAGCGGGGAGTCGCCCCTCCACTTT
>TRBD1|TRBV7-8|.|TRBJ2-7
CASSPGQGPYEQYF
TGTGCCAGCAGCCCCGGACAGGGACCCTACGAGCAGTACTTC
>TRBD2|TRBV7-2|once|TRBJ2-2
CASSPGLAGGRGTGELFF
TGTGCCAGCAGCCCAGGACTAGCGGGAGGGCGGGGCACCGGGGAGCTGTTTTTT
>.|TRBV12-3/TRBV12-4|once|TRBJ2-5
CASTQGRETQYF
TGTGCCAGCACTCAGGGGCGAGAGACCCAGTACTTC
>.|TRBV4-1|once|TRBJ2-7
CASSHMGAGAYEQYF
TGCGCCAGCAGCCATATGGGGGCAGGGGCCTACGAGCAGTACTTC
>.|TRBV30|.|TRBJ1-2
CAWTRPPYGYTF
TGTGCCTGGACCAGACCGCCCTATGGCTACACCTTC
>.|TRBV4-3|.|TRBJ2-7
CASSLAAWGYEQYF
TGCGCCAGCAGCCTTGCGGCGTGGGGCTACGAGCAGTACTTC
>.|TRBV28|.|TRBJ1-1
CASSRSGGNTEAFF
TGTGCCAGCAGCCGGTCGGGGGGGAACACTGAAGCTTTCTTT
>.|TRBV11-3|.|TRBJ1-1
CASSLQENTEAFF
TGTGCCAGCAGCTTACAGGAGAACACTGAAGCTTTCTTT
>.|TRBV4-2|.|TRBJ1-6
CASSQETVLANNSPLHF
TGTGCCAGCAGCCAAGAGACGGTACTCGCAAATAATTCACCCCTCCACTTT
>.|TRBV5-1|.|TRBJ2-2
CASSLEGSTGELFF
TGCGCCAGCAGCTTGGAGGGGAGCACCGGGGAGCTGTTTTTT
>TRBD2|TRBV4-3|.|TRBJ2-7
CASSPRYETSGSYEQYF
TGCGCCAGCAGCCCCAGATACGAGACTAGCGGCTCCTACGAGCAGTACTTC
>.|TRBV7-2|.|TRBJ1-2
CASSLFPQNGYGYTF
TGTGCCAGCAGCTTATTCCCCCAAAACGGCTATGGCTACACCTTC
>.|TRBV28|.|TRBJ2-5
CASSVRGDSETQYF
TGTGCCAGCAGCGTCCGCGGGGATTCGGAGACCCAGTACTTC
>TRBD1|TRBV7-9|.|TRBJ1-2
CASSLDRVSGYTF
TGTGCCAGCAGCTTGGACAGGGTGTCTGGCTACACCTTC
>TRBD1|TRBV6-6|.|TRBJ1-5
CASSSRTGGGNQPQHF
TGTGCCAGCAGTTCGCGGACAGGCGGCGGCAATCAGCCCCAGCATTTT
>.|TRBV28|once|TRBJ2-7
CASRGRNYEQYF
TGTGCCAGCAGGGGGAGGAACTACGAGCAGTACTTC
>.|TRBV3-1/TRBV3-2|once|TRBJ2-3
CASSQDQGTQYF
TGTGCCAGCAGCCAAGATCAAGGTACGCAGTATTTT
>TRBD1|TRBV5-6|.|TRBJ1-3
CASSSTGTGNTIYF
TGTGCCAGCAGCTCGACAGGGACTGGAAACACCATATATTTT
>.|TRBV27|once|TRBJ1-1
CASRPALMQGYTEAFF
TGTGCCAGCAGGCCCGCGCTTATGCAGGGGTACACTGAAGCTTTCTTT
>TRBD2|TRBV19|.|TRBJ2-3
CASGSSGTSRTDTQYF
TGTGCCAGTGGGAGTAGCGGGACCTCTAGAACAGATACGCAGTATTTT
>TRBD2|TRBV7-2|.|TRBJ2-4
CASSSPSGSGRTLGIQYF
TGTGCCAGCAGCTCCCCTTCGGGTAGCGGGAGGACGCTTGGCATTCAGTACTTC
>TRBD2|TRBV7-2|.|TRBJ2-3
CASSLAPSGVSTDTQYF
TGTGCCAGCAGCTTAGCTCCTAGCGGAGTCTCCACGGATACGCAGTATTTT
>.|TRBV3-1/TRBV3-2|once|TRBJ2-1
CASSLLYKYNEQFF
TGTGCCAGCAGCCTCCTTTACAAATACAATGAGCAGTTCTTC
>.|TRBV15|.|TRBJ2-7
CATSPRGGAQGYEQYF
TGTGCCACCAGCCCAAGAGGAGGGGCTCAGGGCTACGAGCAGTACTTC
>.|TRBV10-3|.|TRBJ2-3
CAMAGAVGVGDTQYF
TGTGCCATGGCCGGGGCAGTGGGGGTAGGCGATACGCAGTATTTT
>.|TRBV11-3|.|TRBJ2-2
CASSFEGAGELFF
TGTGCCAGCAGCTTCGAGGGAGCCGGGGAGCTGTTTTTT
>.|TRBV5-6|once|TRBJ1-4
CASSLIIRGTEKLFF
TGTGCCAGCAGCCTCATTATTCGGGGGACCGAAAAACTGTTTTTT
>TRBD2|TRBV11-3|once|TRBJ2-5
CASSSGGDPQETQYF
TGTGCCAGCAGCTCGGGAGGGGACCCACAAGAGACCCAGTACTTC
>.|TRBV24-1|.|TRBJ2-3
CATTQGNPRTDTQYF
TGTGCCACTACTCAGGGTAATCCCCGCACAGATACGCAGTATTTT
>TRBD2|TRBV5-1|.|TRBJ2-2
CASSIGLAGNTGELFF
TGCGCCAGCAGCATCGGACTAGCGGGAAACACCGGGGAGCTGTTTTTT
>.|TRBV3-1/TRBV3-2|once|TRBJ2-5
CASRRTAAETQYF
TGTGCCAGCAGGAGGACTGCCGCGGAGACCCAGTACTTC
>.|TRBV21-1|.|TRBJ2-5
CASSKGTSGRETQYF
TGTGCCAGCAGCAAAGGGACTAGCGGGAGAGAGACCCAGTACTTC
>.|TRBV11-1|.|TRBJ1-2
CASSSRTYGYTF
TGTGCCAGCAGCTCCCGGACCTATGGCTACACCTTC
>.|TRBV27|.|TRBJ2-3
CASSLTVVSTDTQYF
TGTGCCAGCAGTTTAACGGTGGTAAGCACAGATACGCAGTATTTT
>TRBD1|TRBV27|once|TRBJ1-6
CASSPRQGRRDSPLHF
TGTGCCAGCAGTCCAAGACAGGGACGGCGGGATTCACCCCTCCACTTT
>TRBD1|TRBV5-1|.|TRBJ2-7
CASSSPGQGFHEQYF
TGCGCCAGCAGCTCCCCGGGACAGGGGTTCCACGAGCAGTACTTC
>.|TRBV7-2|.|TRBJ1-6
CASSLEGGLSSPLHF
TGTGCCAGCAGCTTAGAGGGGGGGCTGAGTTCACCCCTCCACTTT
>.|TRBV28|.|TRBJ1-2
CASSWAWGYTF
TGTGCCAGCAGTTGGGCGTGGGGCTACACCTTC
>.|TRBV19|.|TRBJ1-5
CASSYPWAPPQHF
TGTGCCAGTAGTTATCCGTGGGCGCCTCCCCAGCATTTT
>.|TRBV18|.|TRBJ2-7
CASSPGGRSYEQYF
TGTGCCAGCTCACCGGGGGGAAGGTCCTACGAGCAGTACTTC
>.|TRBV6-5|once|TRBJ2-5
CASSLLGSGQETQYF
TGTGCCAGCAGTTTACTAGGGTCTGGTCAAGAGACCCAGTACTTC
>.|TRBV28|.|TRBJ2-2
CASSLWPNTGELFF
TGTGCCAGCAGTTTATGGCCGAACACCGGGGAGCTGTTTTTT
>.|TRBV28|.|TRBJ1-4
CASSSSRGVRGKLFF
TGTGCCAGCAGTTCCTCCCGGGGAGTCAGGGGAAAACTGTTTTTT
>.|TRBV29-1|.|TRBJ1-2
CSVEDTESYGYTF
TGCAGCGTTGAAGATACGGAATCCTATGGCTACACCTTC
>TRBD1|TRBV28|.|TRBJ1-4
CASSRTGSLGKLFF
TGTGCCAGCAGCCGGACAGGCTCCCTTGGGAAACTGTTTTTT
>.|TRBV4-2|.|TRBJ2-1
CASSQTVGDPAYNEQFF
TGTGCCAGCAGCCAAACCGTAGGGGACCCTGCCTACAATGAGCAGTTCTTC